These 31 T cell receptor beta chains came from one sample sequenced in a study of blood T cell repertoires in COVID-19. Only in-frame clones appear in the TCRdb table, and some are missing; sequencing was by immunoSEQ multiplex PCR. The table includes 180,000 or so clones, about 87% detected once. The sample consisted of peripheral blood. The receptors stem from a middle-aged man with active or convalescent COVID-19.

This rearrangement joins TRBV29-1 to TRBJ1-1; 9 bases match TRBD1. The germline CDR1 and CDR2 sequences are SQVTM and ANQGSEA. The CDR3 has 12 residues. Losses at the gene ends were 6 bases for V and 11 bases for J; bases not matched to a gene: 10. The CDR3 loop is CSVGEQGAGAFF. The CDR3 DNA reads TGCAGCGTGGGTGAACAGGGGGCGGGTGCTTTCTTT.

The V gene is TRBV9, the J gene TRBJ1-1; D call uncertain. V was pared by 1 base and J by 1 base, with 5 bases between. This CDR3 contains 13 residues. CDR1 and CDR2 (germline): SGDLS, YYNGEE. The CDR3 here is CASSVQKNTEAFF. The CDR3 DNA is TGTGCCAGCAGCGTACAGAAGAACACTGAAGCTTTCTTT. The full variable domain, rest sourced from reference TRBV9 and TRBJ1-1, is DSGVTQTPKHLITATGQRVTLRCSPRSGDLSVYWYQQSLDQGLQFLIQYYNGEERAKGNILERFSAQQFPDLHSELNLSSLELGDSALYFCASSVQKNTEAFFGQGTRLTVV.

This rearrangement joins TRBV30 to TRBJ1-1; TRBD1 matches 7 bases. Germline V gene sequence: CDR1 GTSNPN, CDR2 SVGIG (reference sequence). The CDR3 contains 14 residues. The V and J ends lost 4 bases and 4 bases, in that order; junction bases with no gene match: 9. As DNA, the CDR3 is TGTGCCTGGAATCGAGCGACAGGGTCCACTGAAGCTTTCTTT. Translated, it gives CAWNRATGSTEAFF.

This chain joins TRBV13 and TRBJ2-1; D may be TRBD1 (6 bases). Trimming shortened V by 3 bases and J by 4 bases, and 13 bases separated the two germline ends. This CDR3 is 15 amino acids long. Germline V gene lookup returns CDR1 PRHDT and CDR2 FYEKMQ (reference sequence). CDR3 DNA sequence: TGTGCCAGCAGCTTTTCCGGGACAAAATACAATGAGCAGTTCTTC. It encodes CASSFSGTKYNEQFF.

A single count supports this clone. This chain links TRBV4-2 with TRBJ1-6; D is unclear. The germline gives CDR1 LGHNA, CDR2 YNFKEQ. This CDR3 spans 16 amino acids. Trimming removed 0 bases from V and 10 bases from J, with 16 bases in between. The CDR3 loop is CASSQDRITSGSPLHF. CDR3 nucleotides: TGTGCCAGCAGCCAAGATAGGATTACTTCGGGGTCACCCCTCCACTTT.

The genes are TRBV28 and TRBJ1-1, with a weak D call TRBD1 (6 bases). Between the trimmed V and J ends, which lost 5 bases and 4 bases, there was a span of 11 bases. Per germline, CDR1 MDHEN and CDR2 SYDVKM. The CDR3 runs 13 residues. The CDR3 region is CASSTTGSTEAFF. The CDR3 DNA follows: TGTGCCAGCAGTACCACAGGGAGCACTGAAGCTTTCTTT.

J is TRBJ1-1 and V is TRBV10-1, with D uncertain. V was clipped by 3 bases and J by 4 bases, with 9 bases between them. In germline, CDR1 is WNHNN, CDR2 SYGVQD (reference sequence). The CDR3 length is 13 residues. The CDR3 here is CASSDAAGTEAFF. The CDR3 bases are TGCGCCAGCAGTGATGCGGCGGGCACTGAAGCTTTCTTT.

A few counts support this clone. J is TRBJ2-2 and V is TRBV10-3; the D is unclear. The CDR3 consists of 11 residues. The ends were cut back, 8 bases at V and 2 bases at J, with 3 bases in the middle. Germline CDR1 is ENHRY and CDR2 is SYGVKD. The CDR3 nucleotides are TGTGCCATCCCTAACACCGGGGAGCTGTTTTTT. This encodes CAIPNTGELFF.

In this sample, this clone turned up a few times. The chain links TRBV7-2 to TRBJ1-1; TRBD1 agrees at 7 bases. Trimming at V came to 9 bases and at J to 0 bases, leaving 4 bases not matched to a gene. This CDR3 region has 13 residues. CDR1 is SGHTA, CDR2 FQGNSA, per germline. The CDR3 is CASLQGMNTEAFF. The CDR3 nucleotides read TGTGCCAGTTTACAGGGGATGAACACTGAAGCTTTCTTT.

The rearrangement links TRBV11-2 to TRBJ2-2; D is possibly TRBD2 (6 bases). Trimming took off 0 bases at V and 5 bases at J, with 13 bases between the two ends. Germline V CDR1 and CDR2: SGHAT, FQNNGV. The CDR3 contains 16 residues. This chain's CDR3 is CASSLDWQAGTGELFF. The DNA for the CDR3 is TGTGCCAGCAGCTTAGATTGGCAGGCGGGGACCGGGGAGCTGTTTTTT.

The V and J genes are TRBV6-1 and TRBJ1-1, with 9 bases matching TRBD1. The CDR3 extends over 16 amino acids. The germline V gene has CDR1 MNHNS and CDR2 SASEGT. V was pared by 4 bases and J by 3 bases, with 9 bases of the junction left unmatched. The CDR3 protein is CASSAGTGLRDTEAFF. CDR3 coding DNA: TGTGCCAGCAGTGCCGGGACAGGGTTACGGGACACTGAAGCTTTCTTT.

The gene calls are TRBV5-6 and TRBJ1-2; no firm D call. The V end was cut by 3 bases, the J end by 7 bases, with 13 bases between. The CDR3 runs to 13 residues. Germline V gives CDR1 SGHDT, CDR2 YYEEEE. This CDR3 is CASSSYYNGGYTF. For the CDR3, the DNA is TGTGCCAGCAGCTCGTACTACAACGGTGGCTACACCTTC.

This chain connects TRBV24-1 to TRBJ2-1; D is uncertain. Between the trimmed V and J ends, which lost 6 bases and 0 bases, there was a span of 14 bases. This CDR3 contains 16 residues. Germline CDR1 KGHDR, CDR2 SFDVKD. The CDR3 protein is CATSSRVTSSYNEQFF. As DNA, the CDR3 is TGTGCCACCAGTTCCCGGGTGACGAGCTCCTACAATGAGCAGTTCTTC.

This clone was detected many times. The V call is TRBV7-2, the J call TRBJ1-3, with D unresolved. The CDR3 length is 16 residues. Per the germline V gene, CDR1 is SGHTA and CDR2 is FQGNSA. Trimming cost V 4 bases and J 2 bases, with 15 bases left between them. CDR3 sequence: CASSSSFGSPGNTIYF. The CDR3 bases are TGTGCCAGCAGCTCCTCCTTTGGCAGTCCTGGAAACACCATATATTTT. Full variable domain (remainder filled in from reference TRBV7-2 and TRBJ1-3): GAGVSQSPSNKVTEKGKDVELRCDPISGHTALYWYRQSLGQGLEFLIYFQGNSAPDKSGLPSDRFSAERTGGSVSTLTIQRTQQEDSAVYLCASSSSFGSPGNTIYFGEGSWLTVV.

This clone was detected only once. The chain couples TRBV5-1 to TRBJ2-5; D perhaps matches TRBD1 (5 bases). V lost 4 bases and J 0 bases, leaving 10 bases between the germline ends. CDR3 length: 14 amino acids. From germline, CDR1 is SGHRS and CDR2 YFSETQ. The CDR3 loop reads CASSLSGNQETQYF. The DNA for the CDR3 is TGCGCCAGCAGCCTGTCAGGGAACCAAGAGACCCAGTACTTC.

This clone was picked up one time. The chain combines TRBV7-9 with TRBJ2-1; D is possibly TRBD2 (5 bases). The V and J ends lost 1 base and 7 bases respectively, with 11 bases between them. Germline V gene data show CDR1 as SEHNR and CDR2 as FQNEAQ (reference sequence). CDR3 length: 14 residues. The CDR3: CASSLGLRGNEQFF. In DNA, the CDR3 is TGTGCCAGCAGCTTAGGTCTTAGAGGGAATGAGCAGTTCTTC.

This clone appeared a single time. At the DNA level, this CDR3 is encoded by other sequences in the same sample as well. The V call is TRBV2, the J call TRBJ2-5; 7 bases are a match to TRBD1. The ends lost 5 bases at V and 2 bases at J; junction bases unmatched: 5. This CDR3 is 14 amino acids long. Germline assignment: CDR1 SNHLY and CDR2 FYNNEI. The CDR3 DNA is TGTGCCAGCAGTCCTGACAGGGCGCAAGAGACCCAGTACTTC. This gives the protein CASSPDRAQETQYF.

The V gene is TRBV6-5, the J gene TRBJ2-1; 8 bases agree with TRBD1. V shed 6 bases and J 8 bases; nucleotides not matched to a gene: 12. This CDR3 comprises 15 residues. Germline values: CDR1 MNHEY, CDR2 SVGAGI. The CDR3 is CASRTTGGAGDEQFF. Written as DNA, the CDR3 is TGTGCCAGCAGAACCACAGGGGGAGCCGGGGATGAGCAGTTCTTC.

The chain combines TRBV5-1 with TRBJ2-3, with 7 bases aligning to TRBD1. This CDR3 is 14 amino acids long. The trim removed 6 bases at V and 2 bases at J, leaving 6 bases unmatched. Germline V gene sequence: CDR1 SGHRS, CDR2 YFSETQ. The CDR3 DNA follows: TGCGCCAGCACCGGACAGGATTCCACAGATACGCAGTATTTT. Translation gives CASTGQDSTDTQYF.

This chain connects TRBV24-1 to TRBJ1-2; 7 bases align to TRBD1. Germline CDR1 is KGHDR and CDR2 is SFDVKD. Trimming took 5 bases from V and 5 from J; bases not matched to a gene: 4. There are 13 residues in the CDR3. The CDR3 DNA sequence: TGTGCCACCAGTGGGACAGGTTCTTATGGCTACACCTTC. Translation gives CATSGTGSYGYTF.

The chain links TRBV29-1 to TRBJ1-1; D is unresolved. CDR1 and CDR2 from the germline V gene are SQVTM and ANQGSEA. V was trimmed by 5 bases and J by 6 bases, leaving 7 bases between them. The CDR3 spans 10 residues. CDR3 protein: CSVWGAEAFF. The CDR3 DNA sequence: TGCAGCGTTTGGGGAGCTGAAGCTTTCTTT. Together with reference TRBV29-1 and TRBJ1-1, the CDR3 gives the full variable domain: SAVISQKPSRDICQRGTSLTIQCQVDSQVTMMFWYRQQPGQSLTLIATANQGSEATYESGFVIDKFPISRPNLTFSTLTVSNMSPEDSSIYLCSVWGAEAFFGQGTRLTVV.

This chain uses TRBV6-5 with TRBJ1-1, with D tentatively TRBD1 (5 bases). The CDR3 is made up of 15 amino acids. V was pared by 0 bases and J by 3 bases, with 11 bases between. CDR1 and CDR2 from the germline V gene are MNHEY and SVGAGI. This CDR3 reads CASSYSGGGDTEAFF. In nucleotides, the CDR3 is TGTGCCAGCAGTTACTCCGGGGGGGGAGACACTGAAGCTTTCTTT.

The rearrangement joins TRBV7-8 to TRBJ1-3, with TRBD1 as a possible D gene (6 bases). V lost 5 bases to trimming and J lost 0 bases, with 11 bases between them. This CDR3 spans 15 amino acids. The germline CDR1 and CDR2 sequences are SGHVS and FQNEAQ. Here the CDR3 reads CASSPDRNSGNTIYF. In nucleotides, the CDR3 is TGTGCCAGCAGCCCCGACAGGAACTCTGGAAACACCATATATTTT.

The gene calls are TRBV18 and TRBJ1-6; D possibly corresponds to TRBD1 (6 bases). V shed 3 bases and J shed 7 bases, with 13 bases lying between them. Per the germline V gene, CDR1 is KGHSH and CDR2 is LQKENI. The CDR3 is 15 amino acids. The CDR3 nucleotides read TGTGCCAGCTCACCGGCGGGGGCCGGGAATTCACCCCTCCACTTT. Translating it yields CASSPAGAGNSPLHF.

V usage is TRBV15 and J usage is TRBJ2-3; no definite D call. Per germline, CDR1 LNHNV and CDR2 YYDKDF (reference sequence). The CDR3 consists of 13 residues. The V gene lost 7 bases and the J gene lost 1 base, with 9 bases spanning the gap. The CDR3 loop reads CATKPRGTDTQYF. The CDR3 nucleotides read TGTGCCACCAAGCCCCGGGGCACAGATACGCAGTATTTT.

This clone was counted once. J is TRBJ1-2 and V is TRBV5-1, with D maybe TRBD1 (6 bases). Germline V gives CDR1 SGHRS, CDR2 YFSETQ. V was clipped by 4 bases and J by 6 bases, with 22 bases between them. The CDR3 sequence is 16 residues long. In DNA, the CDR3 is TGCGCCAGCAGCCCCATCTACAGGGAAAGTATCGATGGCTACACCTTC. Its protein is CASSPIYRESIDGYTF. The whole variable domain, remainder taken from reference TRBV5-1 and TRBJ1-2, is KAGVTQTPRYLIKTRGQQVTLSCSPISGHRSVSWYQQTPGQGLQFLFEYFSETQRNKGNFPGRFSGRQFSNSRSEMNVSTLELGDSALYLCASSPIYRESIDGYTFGSGTRLTVV.

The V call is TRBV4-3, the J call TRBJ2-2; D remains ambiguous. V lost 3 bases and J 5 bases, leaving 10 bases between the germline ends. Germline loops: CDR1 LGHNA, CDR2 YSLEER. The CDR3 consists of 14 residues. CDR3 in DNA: TGCGCCAGCAGCCAGTTACAGAAAACCGGGGAGCTGTTTTTT. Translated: CASSQLQKTGELFF.

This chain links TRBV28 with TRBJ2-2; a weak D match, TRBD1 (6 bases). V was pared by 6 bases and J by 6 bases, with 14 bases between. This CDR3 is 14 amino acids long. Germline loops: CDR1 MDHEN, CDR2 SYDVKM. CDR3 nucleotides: TGTGCCAGCAGCCCCACCAGGGGAGCCGGGGAGCTGTTTTTT. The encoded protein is CASSPTRGAGELFF.

The CDR3 nucleotides are TGTGCCAGCAGTCTACCCGGACAGGGTCGAGAGCAGTTCTTC. It codes for CASSLPGQGREQFF. This chain links TRBV27 with TRBJ2-1; 8 nucleotides agree with TRBD1. The V and J ends lost 5 bases and 10 bases, in that order; junction bases with no gene match: 10. From germline, CDR1 is MNHEY and CDR2 SMNVEV (reference sequence). The CDR3 sequence is 14 residues long.

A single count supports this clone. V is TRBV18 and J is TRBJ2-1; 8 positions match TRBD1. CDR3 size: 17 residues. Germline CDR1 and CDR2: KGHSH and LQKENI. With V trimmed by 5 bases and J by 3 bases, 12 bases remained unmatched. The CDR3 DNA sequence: TGTGCCAGCTCATCAACCCCGGGACAGGCAAACTACAATGAGCAGTTCTTC. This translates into CASSSTPGQANYNEQFF.

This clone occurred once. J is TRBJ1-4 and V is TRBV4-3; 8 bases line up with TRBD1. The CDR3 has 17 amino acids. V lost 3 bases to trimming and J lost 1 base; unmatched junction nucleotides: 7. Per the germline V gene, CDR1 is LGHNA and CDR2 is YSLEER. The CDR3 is CASSQASGGGTNEKLFF. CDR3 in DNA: TGCGCCAGCAGCCAGGCATCAGGGGGCGGAACTAATGAAAAACTGTTTTTT.